The 10 T cell receptor beta chains in this list originate from one sample, sequenced in a study of early T cells in non-severe SARS-CoV-2 infection. MiXCR was run by TCRdb on the 5' RACE reads, yielding one entry per CDR3 protein. This sample has about 100,000 distinct CDR3 sequences, with roughly 14% found just once. The material sequenced was whole blood. These receptors all stem from an adult who was a healthcare worker with PCR-confirmed SARS-CoV-2 infection or an uninfected control (not recorded which).

For this clonotype: A read error may be the cause here, since a much bigger clone is one base away. V gene TRBV28 combines with J gene TRBJ2-7, with a weak D call TRBD1 (5 bases). Trimming took off 4 bases at V and 5 bases at J, with 27 bases between the two ends. Looked up from germline, CDR1 is MDHEN and CDR2 is SYDVKM. This CDR3 has 18 residues. The CDR3 reads CASSSNPQPTVSPHEQYF. The CDR3, as DNA: TGTGCCAGCAGTTCAAACCCACAGCCGACAGTTTCGCCCCACGAGCAGTACTTC.

The chain recombines TRBV28 with TRBJ2-5; no reliable D call. CDR1 is MDHEN, CDR2 SYDVKM, per germline. The CDR3 has 13 amino acids. Trimming took 3 bases from V and 1 from J, leaving 6 bases between them. The CDR3 loop reads CASSFWSQETQYF. The CDR3 nucleotides are TGTGCCAGCAGTTTCTGGTCCCAAGAGACCCAGTACTTC.

The sample holds a few counts of this clonotype. J is TRBJ2-1 and V is TRBV25-1, with TRBD2 matching over 8 bases. Germline V gene data show CDR1 as MGHDK and CDR2 as SYGVNS. V shed 8 bases and J 6 bases; nucleotides not matched to a gene: 9. The CDR3 has 14 residues. The CDR3 bases are TGTGCCAGCCGGCAAGCGGGAGAGCGCAATGAGCAGTTCTTC. The encoded protein is CASRQAGERNEQFF.

This clonotype was found many times. The chain employs TRBV5-4 and TRBJ2-7, with 10 bases identical to TRBD2. The CDR3 is 14 residues long. Trimming at V came to 0 bases and at J to 6 bases, leaving 3 bases not matched to a gene. Germline V gives CDR1 SGHNT, CDR2 YYREEE (reference sequence). CDR3 nucleotides: TGTGCCAGCAGCTTGGACCTAGCGGGAGCCGAGCAGTACTTC. This translates into CASSLDLAGAEQYF.

The V and J genes are TRBV6-2 or TRBV6-3 and TRBJ2-6; D gene unclear. Germline V gene data show CDR1 as MNHEY and CDR2 as SVGEGT. Trimming stripped 7 bases from V and 0 bases from J, with 10 bases between. The CDR3 extends over 15 amino acids. In nucleotides, the CDR3 is TGTGCCAGCACCATACAGATCTCTGGGGCCAACGTCCTGACTTTC. This gives the protein CASTIQISGANVLTF.

The rearrangement uses TRBV25-1 and TRBJ2-7, with D tentatively TRBD1 or TRBD2 (5 bases each). V shed 3 bases and J shed 4 bases, with 10 bases lying between them. There are 13 residues in the CDR3. The germline V gene has CDR1 MGHDK and CDR2 SYGVNS. CDR3 region: CASSEGRQYEQYF. The CDR3 bases are TGTGCCAGCAGTGAGGGACGGCAGTACGAGCAGTACTTC.

This clonotype was counted ten times or more. The chain is built from TRBV29-1 and TRBJ2-7; the D gene is possibly TRBD2 (5 bases). The CDR3 has 11 residues. Germline CDR1 SQVTM, CDR2 ANQGSEA. The V and J ends lost 3 bases and 6 bases respectively, with 9 bases between them. CDR3 amino acids: CSVDSAGEQYF. The CDR3 DNA sequence: TGCAGCGTTGATTCGGCGGGCGAGCAGTACTTC.

In its sample, this clonotype was seen a few times. The gene calls are TRBV7-3 and TRBJ2-1; D ambiguous. Germline CDR1 SGHTA, CDR2 FQGTGA. CDR3 length equals 16 residues. V was shortened by 1 base and J by 7 bases, with 17 bases between the two germline ends. Here the CDR3 DNA reads TGTGCCAGCAGCTTAAGACCCTCGTCCGGGTTAAATGAGCAGTTCTTC. Translation gives CASSLRPSSGLNEQFF.

This rearrangement joins TRBV11-2 to TRBJ2-3; D is ambiguous. Trimming removed 6 bases at V and 0 bases at J, with 13 bases between. The CDR3 extends over 15 amino acids. CDR1 SGHAT and CDR2 FQNNGV come from the germline V gene. CDR3 sequence (DNA): TGTGCCAGCAGACCAGACAAAATTAGCACAGATACGCAGTATTTT. It specifies CASRPDKISTDTQYF.

This clonotype showed up many times. The rearrangement joins TRBV9 to TRBJ2-1, with TRBD1 identical over 9 bases. The CDR3 extends over 15 amino acids. Germline V CDR1 and CDR2: SGDLS, YYNGEE. V was pared by 7 bases and J by 5 bases, with 10 bases of the junction left unmatched. This CDR3 reads CASSARDRDHNEQFF. The CDR3 DNA follows: TGTGCCAGCTCGGCCCGGGACAGGGACCACAATGAGCAGTTCTTC.